The source of this TCR beta chain is a study of blood T cell repertoires in COVID-19. About the study: There were acute and convalescent COVID-19 samples, and they came from the United States, Italy and Spain. In each case, the material was cDNA or gDNA derived from T cells, B-cell-depleted T cells, or PBMCs.

The CDR3 contains 14 residues. The germline V gene encodes CDR1 LNHNV and CDR2 YYDKDF (reference sequence). Trimming shortened V by 8 bases and J by 6 bases, and 17 bases separated the two germline ends. As processed by the authors: By means of reference gene primer amplification, nucleated cell counts were estimated. Data came from immunoSEQ multiplex PCR; TCRdb stores just in-frame clones and leaves some out. The DNA gave D and trimming, while V, J and clone size come from that table. The sample has 130,000 or so clones, 85% to 90% seen once. Input material: peripheral blood. The V and J genes are TRBV15 and TRBJ1-5, with D hard to call. This receptor was identified in a man in his 70s with active COVID-19. The DNA for the CDR3 is TGTGCCACCGAGGTTGGTGATTCGGGTCAGCCCCAGCATTTT. This codes for CATEVGDSGQPQHF.